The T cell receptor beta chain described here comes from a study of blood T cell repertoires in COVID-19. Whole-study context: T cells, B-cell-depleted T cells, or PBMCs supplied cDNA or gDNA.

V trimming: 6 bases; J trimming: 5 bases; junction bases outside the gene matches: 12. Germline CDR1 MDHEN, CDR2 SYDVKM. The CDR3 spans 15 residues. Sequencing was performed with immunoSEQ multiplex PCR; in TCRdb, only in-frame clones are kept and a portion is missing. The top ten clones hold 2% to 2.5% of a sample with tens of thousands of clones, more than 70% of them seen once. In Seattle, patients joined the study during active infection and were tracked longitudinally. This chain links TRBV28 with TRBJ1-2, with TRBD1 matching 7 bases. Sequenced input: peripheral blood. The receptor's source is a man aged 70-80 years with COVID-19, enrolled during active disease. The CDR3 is CASSWNRQGVYGYTF. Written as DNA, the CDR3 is TGTGCCAGCAGCTGGAACCGACAGGGTGTGTATGGCTACACCTTC.